This TCR beta chain originates from a study of graft-versus-host responses after intestinal transplantation. The overall study: Recipients obtained multivisceral, liver-intestinal, or isolated intestinal transplants. For two to four years after anti-thymocyte globulin induction, all recipients took tacrolimus and steroids.

Study conclusions and caveats: Graft-versus-host to host-versus-graft clonal ratios in allografts were high in patients with graft-donor T cell macrochimerism. Peak circulating GvH clone levels were associated with early post-transplant HvG declines.

This clone came up once. No antigen is known for it. The assay was immunoSEQ multiplex PCR, and TCRdb's table has in-frame clones only and misses some. The sample holds about 38,000 clones, 83% seen once. Per germline, CDR1 SNHLY and CDR2 FYNNEI. This CDR3 spans 13 amino acids. V lost 6 bases to trimming and J lost 6 bases, with 14 bases between them. V is TRBV2 and J is TRBJ1-1, with D unclear. The TCR originated in a human patient who received an intestinal transplant, so some T cells may come from the graft donor. Here the sequenced sample was PBMCs, taken around 1,000 days after transplant. The DNA for the CDR3 is TGTGCCAGCAGGGACGTCGGGTTCTCTGAAGCTTTCTTT. Protein sequence: CASRDVGFSEAFF.